The source of this TCR beta chain is a study of cytotoxic CD8 clonotypes in ibrutinib-treated CLL. Study-level results: Public clonotypes occurred uncommonly; on treatment, they contracted or remained stable. Baseline clonality, above age-matched healthy donor levels, tracked circulating CD8+ T-cell counts.

V lost 3 bases and J lost 8; bases outside the gene matches: 5. Germline loops: CDR1 KGHSH, CDR2 LQKENI. The CDR3 covers 13 residues. Notes on this clone: The antigen remains undetermined.

Generated by immunoSEQ multiplex PCR, the TCRdb table keeps only in-frame clones and is missing some. The sample carries over 120,000 clones, roughly three quarters recorded once. Material: PBMCs, obtained after 24 months of ibrutinib treatment. This TCR was recovered from a human donor with chronic lymphocytic leukemia. V and J are TRBV18 and TRBJ1-2; 8 bases agree with TRBD1. This chain's CDR3 is CASSPTQGEGYTF. Here the CDR3 DNA reads TGTGCCAGCTCACCCACACAGGGGGAAGGCTACACCTTC. Based on the CDR3 plus reference TRBV18 and TRBJ1-2, the full variable domain is NAGVMQNPRHLVRRRGQEARLRCSPMKGHSHVYWYRQLPEEGLKFMVYLQKENIIDESGMPKERFSAEFPKEGPSILRIQQVVRGDSAAYFCASSPTQGEGYTFGSGTRLTVV.